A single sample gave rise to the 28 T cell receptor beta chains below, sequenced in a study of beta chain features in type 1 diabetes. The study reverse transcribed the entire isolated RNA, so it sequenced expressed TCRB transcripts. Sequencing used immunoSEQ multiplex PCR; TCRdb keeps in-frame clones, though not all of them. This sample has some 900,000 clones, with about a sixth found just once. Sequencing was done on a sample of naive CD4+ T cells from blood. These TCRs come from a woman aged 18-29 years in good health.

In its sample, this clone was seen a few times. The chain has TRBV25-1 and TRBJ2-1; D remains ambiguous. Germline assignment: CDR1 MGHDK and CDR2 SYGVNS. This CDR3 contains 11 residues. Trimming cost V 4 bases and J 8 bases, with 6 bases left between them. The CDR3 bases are TGTGCCAGCAGTGGCCTCTATGAGCAGTTCTTC. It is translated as CASSGLYEQFF.

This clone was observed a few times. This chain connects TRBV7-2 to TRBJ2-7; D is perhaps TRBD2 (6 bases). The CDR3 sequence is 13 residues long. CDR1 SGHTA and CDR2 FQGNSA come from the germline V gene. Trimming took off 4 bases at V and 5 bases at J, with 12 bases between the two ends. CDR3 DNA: TGTGCCAGCAGCTCTTCCGGAGGGGACGAGCAGTACTTC. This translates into CASSSSGGDEQYF.

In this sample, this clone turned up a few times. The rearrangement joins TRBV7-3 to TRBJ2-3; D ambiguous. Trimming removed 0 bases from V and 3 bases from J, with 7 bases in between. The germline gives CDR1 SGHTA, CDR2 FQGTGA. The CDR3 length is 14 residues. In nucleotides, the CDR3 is TGTGCCAGCAGCTTAACAGGGTTGACAGATACGCAGTATTTT. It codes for CASSLTGLTDTQYF.

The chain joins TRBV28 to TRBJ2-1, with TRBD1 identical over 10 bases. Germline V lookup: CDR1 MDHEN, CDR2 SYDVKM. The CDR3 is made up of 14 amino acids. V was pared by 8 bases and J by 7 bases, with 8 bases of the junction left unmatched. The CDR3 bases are TGTGCCAGCTGGACTCCGGGACAGGGGAATGAGCAGTTCTTC. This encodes CASWTPGQGNEQFF.

The CDR3 region has the DNA TGTGCCAGCAGAACCGGCTTCACCGGGGAGCTGTTTTTT. It translates to CASRTGFTGELFF. The rearrangement uses TRBV5-6 and TRBJ2-2; the D is unclear. Trimming cost V 5 bases and J 4 bases, with 9 bases left between them. CDR1 SGHDT and CDR2 YYEEEE come from the germline V gene. The CDR3 totals 13 residues.

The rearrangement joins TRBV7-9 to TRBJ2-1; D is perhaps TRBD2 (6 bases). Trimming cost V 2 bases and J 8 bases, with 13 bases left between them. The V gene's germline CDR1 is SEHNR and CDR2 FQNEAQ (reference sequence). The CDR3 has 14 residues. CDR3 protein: CASSLRRGRDEQFF. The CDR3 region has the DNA TGTGCCAGCAGCTTACGGAGGGGCAGGGATGAGCAGTTCTTC.

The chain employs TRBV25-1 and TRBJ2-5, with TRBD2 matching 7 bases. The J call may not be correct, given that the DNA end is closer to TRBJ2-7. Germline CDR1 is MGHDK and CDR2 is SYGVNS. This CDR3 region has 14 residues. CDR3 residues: CASAAGGSLYEQYF. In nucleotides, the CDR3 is TGTGCCAGCGCCGCTGGCGGGAGTCTTTACGAGCAGTACTTC.

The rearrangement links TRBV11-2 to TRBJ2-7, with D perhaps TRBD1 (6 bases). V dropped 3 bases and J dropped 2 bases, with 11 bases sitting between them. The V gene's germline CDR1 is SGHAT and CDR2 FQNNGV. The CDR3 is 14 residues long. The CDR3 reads CASSFRGSTYEQYF. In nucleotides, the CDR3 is TGTGCCAGCAGCTTCAGGGGTTCTACCTACGAGCAGTACTTC.

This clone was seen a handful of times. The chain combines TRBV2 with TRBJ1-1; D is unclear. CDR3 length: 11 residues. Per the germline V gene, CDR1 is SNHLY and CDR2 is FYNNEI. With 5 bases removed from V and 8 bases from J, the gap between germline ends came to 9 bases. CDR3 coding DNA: TGTGCCAGCAGTATTTCATTGGAAGCTTTCTTT. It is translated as CASSISLEAFF. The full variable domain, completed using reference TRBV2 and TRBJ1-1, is EPEVTQTPSHQVTQMGQEVILRCVPISNHLYFYWYRQILGQKVEFLVSFYNNEISEKSEIFDDQFSVERPDGSNFTLKIRSTKLEDSAMYFCASSISLEAFFGQGTRLTVV.

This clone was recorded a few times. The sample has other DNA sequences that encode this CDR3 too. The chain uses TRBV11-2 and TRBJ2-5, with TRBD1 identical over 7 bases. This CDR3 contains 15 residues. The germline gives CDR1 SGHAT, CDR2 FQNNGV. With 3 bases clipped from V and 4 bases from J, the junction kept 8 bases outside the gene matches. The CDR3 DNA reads TGTGCCAGCAGCTTGTTAGACAGGGCCTTAGAGACCCAGTACTTC. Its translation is CASSLLDRALETQYF.

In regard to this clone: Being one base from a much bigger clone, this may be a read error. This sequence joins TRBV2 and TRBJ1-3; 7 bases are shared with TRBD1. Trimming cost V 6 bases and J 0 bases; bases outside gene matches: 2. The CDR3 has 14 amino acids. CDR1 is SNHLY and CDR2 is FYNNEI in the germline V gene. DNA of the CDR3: TGTGCCAGCAGCGGGACAGCCTCTGGAAACACCATATATTTT. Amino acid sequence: CASSGTASGNTIYF. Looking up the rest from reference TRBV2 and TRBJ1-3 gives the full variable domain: EPEVTQTPSHQVTQMGQEVILRCVPISNHLYFYWYRQILGQKVEFLVSFYNNEISEKSEIFDDQFSVERPDGSNFTLKIRSTKLEDSAMYFCASSGTASGNTIYFGEGSWLTVV.

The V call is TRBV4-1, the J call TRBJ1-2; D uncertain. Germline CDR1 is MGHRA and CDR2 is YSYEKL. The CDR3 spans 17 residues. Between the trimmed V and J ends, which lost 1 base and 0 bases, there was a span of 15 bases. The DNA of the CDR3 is TGCGCCAGCAGCCAAGGACGATTCCTGGGAACTAACTATGGCTACACCTTC. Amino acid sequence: CASSQGRFLGTNYGYTF.

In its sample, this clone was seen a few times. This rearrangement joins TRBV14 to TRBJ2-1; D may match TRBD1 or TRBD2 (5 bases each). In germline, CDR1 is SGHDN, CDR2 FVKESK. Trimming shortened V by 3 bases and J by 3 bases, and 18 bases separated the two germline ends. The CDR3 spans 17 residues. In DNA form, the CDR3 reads TGTGCCAGCAGCCACCGGGATCTCGGGACCAACTACAATGAGCAGTTCTTC. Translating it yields CASSHRDLGTNYNEQFF.

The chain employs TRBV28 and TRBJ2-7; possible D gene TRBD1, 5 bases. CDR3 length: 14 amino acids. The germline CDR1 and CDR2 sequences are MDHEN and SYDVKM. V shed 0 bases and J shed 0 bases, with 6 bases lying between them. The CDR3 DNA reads TGTGCCAGCAGTTTATGGGACACCTCCTACGAGCAGTACTTC. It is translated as CASSLWDTSYEQYF. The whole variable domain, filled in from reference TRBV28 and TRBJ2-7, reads DVKVTQSSRYLVKRTGEKVFLECVQDMDHENMFWYRQDPGLGLRLIYFSYDVKMKEKGDIPEGYSVSREKKERFSLILESASTNQTSMYLCASSLWDTSYEQYFGPGTRLTVT.

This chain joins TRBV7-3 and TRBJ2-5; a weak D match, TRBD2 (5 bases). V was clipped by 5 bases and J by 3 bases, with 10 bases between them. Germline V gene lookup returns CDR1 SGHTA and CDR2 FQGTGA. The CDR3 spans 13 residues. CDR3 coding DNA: TGTGCCAGCAGCCGTGACTACAAAGAGACCCAGTACTTC. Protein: CASSRDYKETQYF.

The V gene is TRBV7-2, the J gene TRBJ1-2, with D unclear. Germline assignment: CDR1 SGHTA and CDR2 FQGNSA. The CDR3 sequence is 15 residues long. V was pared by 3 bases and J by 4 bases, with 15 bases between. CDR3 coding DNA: TGTGCCAGCAGCTTCCGGGAGAAGGGAGGCTATGGCTACACCTTC. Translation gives CASSFREKGGYGYTF.

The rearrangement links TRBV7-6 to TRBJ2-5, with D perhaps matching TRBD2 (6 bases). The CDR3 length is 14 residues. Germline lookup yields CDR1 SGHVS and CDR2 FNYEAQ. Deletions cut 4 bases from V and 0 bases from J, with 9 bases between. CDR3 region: CASSWAGYQETQYF. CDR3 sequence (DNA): TGTGCCAGCAGCTGGGCGGGGTACCAAGAGACCCAGTACTTC.

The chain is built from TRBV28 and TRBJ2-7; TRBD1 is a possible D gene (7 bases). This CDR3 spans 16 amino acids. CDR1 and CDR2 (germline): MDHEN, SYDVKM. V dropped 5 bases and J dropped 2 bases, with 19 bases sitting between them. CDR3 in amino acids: CASSKSYRGTAYEQYF. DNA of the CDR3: TGTGCCAGCAGTAAATCTTACCGCGGGACAGCCTACGAGCAGTACTTC. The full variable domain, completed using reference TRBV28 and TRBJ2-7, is DVKVTQSSRYLVKRTGEKVFLECVQDMDHENMFWYRQDPGLGLRLIYFSYDVKMKEKGDIPEGYSVSREKKERFSLILESASTNQTSMYLCASSKSYRGTAYEQYFGPGTRLTVT.

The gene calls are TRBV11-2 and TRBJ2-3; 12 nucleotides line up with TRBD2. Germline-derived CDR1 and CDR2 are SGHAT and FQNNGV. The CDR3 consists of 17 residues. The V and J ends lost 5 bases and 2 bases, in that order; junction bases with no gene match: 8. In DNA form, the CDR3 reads TGTGCCAGCAGCCCGAGACTAGCGGGAGAGTTCACAGATACGCAGTATTTT. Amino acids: CASSPRLAGEFTDTQYF.

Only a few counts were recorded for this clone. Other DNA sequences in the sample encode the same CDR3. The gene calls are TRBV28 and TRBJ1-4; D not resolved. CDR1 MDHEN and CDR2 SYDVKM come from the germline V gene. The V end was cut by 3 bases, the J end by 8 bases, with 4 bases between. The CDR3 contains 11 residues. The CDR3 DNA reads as TGTGCCAGCAGTTTGGGGGAAAAACTGTTTTTT. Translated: CASSLGEKLFF.

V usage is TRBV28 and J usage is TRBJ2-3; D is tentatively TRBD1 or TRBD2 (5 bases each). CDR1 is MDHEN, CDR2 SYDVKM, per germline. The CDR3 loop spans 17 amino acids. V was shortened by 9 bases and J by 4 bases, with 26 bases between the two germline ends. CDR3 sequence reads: CASPVSLRRGAPDTQYF. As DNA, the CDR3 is TGTGCCAGTCCAGTTTCCCTTCGTCGAGGGGCCCCAGATACGCAGTATTTT.

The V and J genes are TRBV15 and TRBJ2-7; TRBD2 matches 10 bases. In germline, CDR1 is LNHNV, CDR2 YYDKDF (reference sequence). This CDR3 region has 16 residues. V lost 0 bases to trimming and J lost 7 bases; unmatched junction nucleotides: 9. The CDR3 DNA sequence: TGTGCCACCAGCAGAGAACTCGCCCTAGCGGGAGTTGAGCAGTACTTC. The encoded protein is CATSRELALAGVEQYF.

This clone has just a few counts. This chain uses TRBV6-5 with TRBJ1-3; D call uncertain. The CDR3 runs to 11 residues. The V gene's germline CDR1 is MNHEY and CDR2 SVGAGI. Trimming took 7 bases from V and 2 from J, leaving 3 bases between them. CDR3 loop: CASTTGNTIYF. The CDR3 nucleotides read TGTGCCAGCACGACTGGAAACACCATATATTTT.

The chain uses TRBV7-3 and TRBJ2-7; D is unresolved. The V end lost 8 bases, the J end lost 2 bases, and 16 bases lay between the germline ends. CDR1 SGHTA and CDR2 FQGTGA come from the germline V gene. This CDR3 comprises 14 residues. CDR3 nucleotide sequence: TGTGCCAGCTCCCCCCCAGGACGGCCCTACGAGCAGTACTTC. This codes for CASSPPGRPYEQYF.

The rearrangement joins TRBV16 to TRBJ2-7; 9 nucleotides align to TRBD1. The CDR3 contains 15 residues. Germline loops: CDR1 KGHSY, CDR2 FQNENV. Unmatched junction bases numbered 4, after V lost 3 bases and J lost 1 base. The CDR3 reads CASSHGQGISYEQYF. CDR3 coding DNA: TGTGCCAGCAGCCACGGACAGGGGATTTCCTACGAGCAGTACTTC.

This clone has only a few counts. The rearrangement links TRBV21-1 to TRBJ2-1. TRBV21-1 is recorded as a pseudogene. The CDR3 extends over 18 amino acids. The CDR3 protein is CASSKVVKRDSSYNEQFF. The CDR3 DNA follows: TGTGCCAGCAGCAAAGTCGTGAAGCGGGACAGCTCCTACAATGAGCAGTTCTTC.

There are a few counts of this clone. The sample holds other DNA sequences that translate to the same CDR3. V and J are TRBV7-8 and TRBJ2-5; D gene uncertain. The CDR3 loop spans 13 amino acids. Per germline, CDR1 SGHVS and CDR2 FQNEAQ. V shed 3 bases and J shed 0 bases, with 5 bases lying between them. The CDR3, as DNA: TGTGCCAGCAGCTTTACAGACCAAGAGACCCAGTACTTC. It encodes CASSFTDQETQYF.

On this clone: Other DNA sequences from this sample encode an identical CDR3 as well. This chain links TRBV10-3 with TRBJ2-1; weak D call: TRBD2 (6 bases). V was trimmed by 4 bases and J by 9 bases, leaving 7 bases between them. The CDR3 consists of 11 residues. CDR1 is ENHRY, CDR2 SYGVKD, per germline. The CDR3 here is CAISGAGEQFF. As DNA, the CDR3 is TGTGCCATCAGTGGAGCGGGTGAGCAGTTCTTC.